The 16 T cell receptor delta chains listed next were all sequenced from one sample in a study of delta chains in infants with herpesvirus infections. Gamma-chain- and delta-chain-specific primers converted PBMC RNA into TCR cDNA. TCRdb re-analyzed the RT-PCR reads via CATT. The data contain over 1,500 delta-chain clones, about 28% of them singletons. The sample was peripheral blood, taken at time point 3 of longitudinal follow-up. These receptor sequences come from a human donor who was a Ugandan infant, either HIV-exposed or HIV-unexposed (not recorded which).

This clone rates as large. This chain connects TRDV2 to TRDJ2; no reliable D call. The V gene's germline CDR1 is GEAIGNYY and CDR2 EKD. The CDR3 is 14 residues long. V lost 0 bases to trimming and J lost 4 bases, with 8 bases between them. In DNA, the CDR3 is TGTGCCTGTGACACCCTGGTTCGGACAGCACAACTCTTCTTT. Its translation is CACDTLVRTAQLFF.

Concerning this clone itself: A clone one base away is much larger, so this may be a read error. Within the sample, other DNA sequences also encode this same CDR3. This sequence joins TRDV1 and TRDJ1; 12 nucleotides agree with TRDD3. Germline CDR1 and CDR2: TSWWSYY and QGS. The CDR3 has 18 residues. CDR3 coding DNA: TGTGCTCTTGGTGAACGAACGTGGCCTGGGGGATACGCCGATAAACTCATCTTT. Residues: CALGERTWPGGYADKLIF.

The chain links TRDV1 to TRDJ1; 8 positions match TRDD3. The CDR3 has 19 residues. Germline-derived CDR1 and CDR2 are TSWWSYY and QGS. J was trimmed by 0 bases and V by 1 base; bases with no gene match: 13. The CDR3 nucleotides read TGTGCTCTTGGGGAACAAATCCCCCTCTACTGGGGGTACACCGATAAACTCATCTTT. Translating it yields CALGEQIPLYWGYTDKLIF.

Comments on this clone: Other DNA sequences from this sample encode an identical CDR3 as well. The rearrangement uses TRDV1 and TRDJ1; possibly TRDD3 for D (6 bases). Germline CDR1 reads TSWWSYY; CDR2 reads QGS. The length of the CDR3 is 20 residues. Trimming took off 0 bases at V and 3 bases at J, with 26 bases between the two ends. The CDR3 DNA reads TGTGCTCTTGGGGAACTATGGGGATTCTCTTCGGACGCGTTCGCCGATAAACTCATCTTT. Protein product: CALGELWGFSSDAFADKLIF.

This rearrangement joins TRDV1 to TRDJ1; 9 bases line up with TRDD2. This CDR3 contains 16 residues. Germline V CDR1 and CDR2: TSWWSYY, QGS. V lost 10 bases and J lost 11; bases outside the gene matches: 23. The CDR3 spells CAPAGPFLRELIGLIF. The CDR3 coding sequence is TGTGCTCCCGCTGGTCCCTTCCTACGGGAACTGATCGGGCTCATCTTT.

V and J are TRDV1 and TRDJ1; 10 bases are shared with TRDD3. In germline, CDR1 is TSWWSYY, CDR2 QGS. Unmatched junction bases numbered 10, after V lost 0 bases and J lost 3 bases. The CDR3 totals 18 residues. The CDR3 coding sequence is TGTGCTCTTGGGGAACTAGGCATCCGTACTGGGGGATCCGATAAACTCATCTTT. It translates to CALGELGIRTGGSDKLIF.

The genes are TRDV2 and TRDJ1; the match to TRDD3 covers 13 bases. V lost 0 bases to trimming and J lost 2 bases; unmatched junction nucleotides: 5. The germline V gene has CDR1 GEAIGNYY and CDR2 EKD. The CDR3 is made up of 17 amino acids. The CDR3 sequence: CACDTVLGDTRTDKLIF. The CDR3 nucleotides read TGTGCCTGTGACACCGTACTGGGGGATACGAGGACCGATAAACTCATCTTT.

Concerning this clone: One base away lies a much larger clone, so this may be a sequencing read error. The chain links TRDV2 to TRDJ3; 9 bases are a match to TRDD3. Germline lookup yields CDR1 GEAIGNYY and CDR2 EKD. This CDR3 is 20 amino acids long. The CDR3 sequence: CACDRTGGAWASWDPRQMFF. The CDR3 DNA is TGTGCCTGTGATCGTACTGGGGGAGCTTGGGCCTCCTGGGACCCCCGACAGATGTTTTTC.

Details on this clone: A much bigger clone sits one base away, suggesting this may be a read error. This sample includes further DNA sequences coding for the same CDR3. The chain is built from TRDV1 and TRDJ1; no clear D gene. CDR3 size: 16 residues. Per germline, CDR1 TSWWSYY and CDR2 QGS. The CDR3 spells CALGSRSVRVADKLIF. The CDR3 DNA reads as TGTGCTCTTGGTAGTAGATCGGTACGGGTGGCCGATAAACTCATCTTC.

The chain uses TRDV1 and TRDJ1; the match to TRDD3 covers 9 bases. The V and J ends lost 6 bases and 0 bases, in that order; junction bases with no gene match: 23. The CDR3 covers 21 residues. Germline V CDR1 and CDR2: TSWWSYY, QGS. The CDR3 loop reads CALGEGGILPYWGTYTDKLIF. CDR3 sequence (DNA): TGTGCTCTTGGAGAAGGCGGGATTCTCCCGTACTGGGGGACGTACACCGATAAACTCATCTTT.

By share of the sample, this clone is medium-sized. The rearrangement links TRDV1 to TRDJ1; 7 nucleotides agree with TRDD3. Per the germline V gene, CDR1 is TSWWSYY and CDR2 is QGS. J was trimmed by 0 bases and V by 0 bases; bases with no gene match: 19. The CDR3 is 21 residues long. CDR3 in DNA: TGTGCTCTTGGGGAACTAGTTGGGGAACGGTACTGGGGACCCTACACCGATAAACTCATCTTT. The encoded protein is CALGELVGERYWGPYTDKLIF.

The rearrangement uses TRAV38-2/DV8 and TRDJ1; possibly TRDD3 for D (6 bases). The CDR3 spans 14 residues. The germline CDR1 and CDR2 sequences are TSESDYY and QEAYKQQN. The V end lost 8 bases, the J end lost 0 bases, and 14 bases lay between the germline ends. The CDR3 nucleotides read TGTGCTTACGGCTACTGGGACTACACCGATAAACTCATCTTT. Translated: CAYGYWDYTDKLIF.

The gene calls are TRDV2 and TRDJ2, with D maybe TRDD3 (6 bases). The CDR3 has 14 residues. Trimming left V 0 bases short and J 4 bases short, with 8 bases between. Germline V gene data show CDR1 as GEAIGNYY and CDR2 as EKD. The CDR3 region has the DNA TGTGCCTGTGACACCTGGGGGGCGACAGCACAACTCTTCTTT. This translates into CACDTWGATAQLFF.

This clone came up a few times. The J gene is TRDJ3, the V gene TRDV2; 8 bases align to TRDD3. The CDR3 is made up of 19 amino acids. CDR1 is GEAIGNYY and CDR2 is EKD in the germline V gene. J gave up 0 bases and V 2 bases, and 8 bases lay outside the gene matches. The CDR3 spells CACDSTGGPSSWDTRQMFF. The CDR3 bases are TGTGCCTGTGACAGTACTGGGGGGCCCAGCTCCTGGGACACCCGACAGATGTTTTTC.

Relative to its sample, this clone is large. This rearrangement joins TRDV1 to TRDJ1; possible D gene TRDD3, 6 bases. Trimming pared 0 bases from V and 2 bases from J, leaving 25 bases between. CDR3 length: 20 residues. Germline V gives CDR1 TSWWSYY, CDR2 QGS. The CDR3 protein is CALGELVPKPYWVQTDKLIF. The CDR3 region has the DNA TGTGCTCTTGGGGAACTAGTCCCTAAACCTTACTGGGTCCAGACCGATAAACTCATCTTT.

The V call is TRDV1, the J call TRDJ1; 10 positions match TRDD3. CDR1 and CDR2 (germline): TSWWSYY, QGS. The CDR3 contains 22 residues. V trimming: 4 bases; J trimming: 0 bases; junction bases outside the gene matches: 23. The CDR3 loop is CALGVRRSHGGYAKRYTDKLIF. CDR3 DNA: TGTGCTCTTGGGGTCAGGCGTTCCCACGGGGGATACGCGAAACGGTACACCGATAAACTCATCTTT.